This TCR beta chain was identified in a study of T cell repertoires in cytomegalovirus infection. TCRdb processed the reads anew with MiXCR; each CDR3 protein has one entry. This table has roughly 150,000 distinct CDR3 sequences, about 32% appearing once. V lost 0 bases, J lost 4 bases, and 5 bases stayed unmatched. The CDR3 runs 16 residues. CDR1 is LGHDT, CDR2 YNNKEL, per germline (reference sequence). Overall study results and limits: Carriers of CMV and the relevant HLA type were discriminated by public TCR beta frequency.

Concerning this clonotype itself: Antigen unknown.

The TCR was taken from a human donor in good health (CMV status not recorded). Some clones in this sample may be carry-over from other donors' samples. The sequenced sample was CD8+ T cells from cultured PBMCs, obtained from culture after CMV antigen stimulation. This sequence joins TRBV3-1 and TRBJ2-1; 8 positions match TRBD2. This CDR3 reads CASSQDQRGSYNEQFF. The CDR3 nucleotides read TGTGCCAGCAGCCAAGATCAGCGGGGGTCGTACAATGAGCAGTTCTTC.